A single sample gave rise to the 16 T cell receptor beta chains below, sequenced in a study of human T cells and chemical hapten exposure. TCRdb processed the RACE reads anew with MiXCR; each CDR3 protein has one entry. The repertoire consists of under 200,000 distinct CDR3 sequences, with roughly 26% occurring once and the leading ten covering roughly 2.2%. The time point here: patch test 3, about 24 weeks after DPC sensitization. The treatment here: therapeutic diphenylcyclopropenone sensitization with weekly scalp DPC. Sequenced material: whole blood, taken in connection with sensitization to the hapten diphenylcyclopropenone (DPC). The receptor set was obtained from a woman younger than 30 with alopecia areata. Some clones in this sample may be carry-over from other donors' samples.

This clonotype came up once. V gene TRBV7-9 combines with J gene TRBJ1-1; D is unresolved. This CDR3 contains 14 residues. The V gene lost 5 bases and the J gene lost 0 bases, with 10 bases spanning the gap. The germline CDR1 and CDR2 sequences are SEHNR and FQNEAQ (reference sequence). In DNA form, the CDR3 reads TGTGCCAGCAGCAGAGGTGCCGTGAACACTGAAGCTTTCTTT. The encoded protein is CASSRGAVNTEAFF.

This clonotype was picked up many times. The chain carries TRBV3-1 and TRBJ1-6, with 9 bases lining up with TRBD1. This CDR3 spans 16 amino acids. The germline CDR1 and CDR2 sequences are LGHDT and YNNKEL (reference sequence). V trimming: 1 base; J trimming: 10 bases; junction bases outside the gene matches: 8. The DNA of the CDR3 is TGTGCCAGCAGCCAAGCTCCACAGGGGGCGCGGTCACCCCTCCACTTT. This gives the protein CASSQAPQGARSPLHF.

V usage is TRBV20-1 and J usage is TRBJ2-7; TRBD2 aligns across 10 bases. Germline-derived CDR1 and CDR2 are DFQATT and SNEGSKA (reference sequence). V lost 6 bases and J lost 7; bases outside the gene matches: 6. This CDR3 comprises 12 residues. DNA of the CDR3: TGCAGTGCCCCGGGACTAGCGAATGAGCAGTACTTC. This encodes CSAPGLANEQYF.

The V call is TRBV4-2, the J call TRBJ1-4, with D unresolved. Trimming pared 1 base from V and 11 bases from J, leaving 11 bases between. The CDR3 spans 13 residues. Germline V gene data show CDR1 as LGHNA and CDR2 as YNFKEQ. The CDR3, as DNA: TGTGCCAGCAGCCAAGGTCGGCCAACCAAACTGTTTTTT. Translation: CASSQGRPTKLFF.

Regarding this clonotype: At one end, the junction sequence differs from germline, possibly due to a read error. The chain couples TRBV6-1 to TRBJ2-6; no reliable D call. Germline assignment: CDR1 MNHNS and CDR2 SASEGT. This CDR3 has 16 amino acids. Written as DNA, the CDR3 is TGTGCCAGCAGGCACCCGACCACCTCTGAGGCCAACGTCCTGACTTTC. Amino acids: CASRHPTTSEANVLTF.

CDR3 sequence: CASSQVVGAGDTQYF. CDR3 in DNA: TGCGCCAGCAGCCAAGTTGTCGGGGCCGGAGATACGCAGTATTTT. V usage is TRBV4-3 and J usage is TRBJ2-3; either TRBD1 or TRBD2 may fit D (5 bases each). This CDR3 comprises 15 residues. Germline V CDR1 and CDR2: LGHNA, YSLEER. Between the trimmed V and J ends, which lost 1 base and 5 bases, there was a span of 13 bases.

This clonotype was detected a few times. The J gene is TRBJ2-7, the V gene TRBV13; maybe TRBD2 (5 bases). Germline loops: CDR1 PRHDT, CDR2 FYEKMQ (reference sequence). V lost 2 bases and J 12 bases, leaving 14 bases between the germline ends. The CDR3 has 12 amino acids. The CDR3, as DNA: TGTGCCAGCAGCTTACCCCGGGAAAATATGTACTTC. It yields the protein CASSLPRENMYF. Complete variable domain (other parts from reference TRBV13 and TRBJ2-7): AAGVIQSPRHLIKEKRETATLKCYPIPRHDTVYWYQQGPGQDPQFLISFYEKMQSDKGSIPDRFSAQQFSDYHSELNMSSLELGDSALYFCASSLPRENMYFGPGTRLTVT.

This clonotype came up a few times. The chain recombines TRBV6-2 or TRBV6-3 with TRBJ1-1; 7 nucleotides agree with TRBD1. Germline V gives CDR1 MNHEY, CDR2 SVGEGT. V was clipped by 7 bases and J by 1 base; unmatched bases: 6. The CDR3 covers 14 residues. The CDR3 reads CASKPGTANTEAFF. CDR3 bases: TGTGCCAGCAAACCAGGGACAGCGAACACTGAAGCTTTCTTT.

In this sample, this clonotype turned up many times. The chain has TRBV6-5 and TRBJ2-7; perhaps D is TRBD1 or TRBD2 (5 bases each). CDR3 length: 14 amino acids. Trimming shortened V by 2 bases and J by 3 bases, and 11 bases separated the two germline ends. Germline values: CDR1 MNHEY, CDR2 SVGAGI. This CDR3 reads CASSYAGTLYEQYF. The DNA for the CDR3 is TGTGCCAGCAGTTACGCTGGGACGCTCTACGAGCAGTACTTC.

The chain has TRBV27 and TRBJ2-1; maybe TRBD2 (6 bases). CDR1 and CDR2 from the germline V gene are MNHEY and SMNVEV (reference sequence). This CDR3 has 16 amino acids. V was shortened by 0 bases and J by 2 bases, with 11 bases between the two germline ends. The CDR3 protein is CASSLSSGETYNEQFF. The CDR3 nucleotides are TGTGCCAGCAGTTTATCGTCGGGGGAGACCTACAATGAGCAGTTCTTC.

This clonotype was seen only a few times. The chain has TRBV7-2 and TRBJ2-1; 11 bases align to TRBD2. CDR1 is SGHTA, CDR2 FQGNSA, per germline. V lost 6 bases, J lost 7 bases, and 8 bases stayed unmatched. This CDR3 has 15 amino acids. CDR3 loop: CASRRGLAGGNEQFF. In DNA, the CDR3 is TGTGCCAGCAGAAGGGGGCTAGCGGGAGGTAATGAGCAGTTCTTC.

V is TRBV2 and J is TRBJ2-1, with D uncertain. This CDR3 contains 14 residues. V was cut by 7 bases and J by 1 base, with 11 bases left in between. CDR1 SNHLY and CDR2 FYNNEI come from the germline V gene. The chain's CDR3 is CASMATPSYNEQFF. The DNA of the CDR3 is TGTGCCAGCATGGCAACTCCTTCCTACAATGAGCAGTTCTTC.

This chain uses TRBV7-8 with TRBJ2-1, with 13 bases fitting TRBD2. Per germline, CDR1 SGHVS and CDR2 FQNEAQ. Germline trimming cut 5 bases from V and 8 bases from J; bases unmatched to any gene: 9. The CDR3 is made up of 16 amino acids. The CDR3 spells CASSPSTSGRDYEQFF. For the CDR3, the DNA is TGTGCCAGCAGCCCCTCTACTAGCGGGAGGGATTATGAGCAGTTCTTC. Full variable domain (outside the CDR3, taken from reference TRBV7-8 and TRBJ2-1): GAGVSQSPRYKVAKRGQDVALRCDPISGHVSLFWYQQALGQGPEFLTYFQNEAQLDKSGLPSDRFFAERPEGSVSTLKIQRTQQEDSAVYLCASSPSTSGRDYEQFFGPGTRLTVL.

The table lists this clonotype with a few counts. The chain employs TRBV10-3 and TRBJ2-2; no clear D. V was cut by 2 bases and J by 4 bases, with 8 bases left in between. Germline CDR1 ENHRY, CDR2 SYGVKD. This CDR3 has 14 amino acids. CDR3 region: CAISEVGFTGELFF. CDR3 nucleotides: TGTGCCATCAGTGAGGTGGGATTCACCGGGGAGCTGTTTTTT.

There are a few counts of this clonotype. This chain connects TRBV15 to TRBJ1-5; D remains unclear. Trimming removed 0 bases at V and 2 bases at J, with 5 bases between. The V gene's germline CDR1 is LNHNV and CDR2 YYDKDF (reference sequence). The CDR3 runs to 14 residues. This CDR3 reads CATSRDLGNQPQHF. The CDR3 DNA reads TGTGCCACCAGCAGAGATCTGGGCAATCAGCCCCAGCATTTT.

V is TRBV29-1 and J is TRBJ1-2, with D perhaps TRBD1 (6 bases). The CDR3 runs to 12 residues. V was trimmed by 6 bases and J by 5 bases, leaving 13 bases between them. The V gene's germline CDR1 is SQVTM and CDR2 ANQGSEA. CDR3 coding DNA: TGCAGCGTACTGCCAGGGGAATATGGCTACACCTTC. As protein: CSVLPGEYGYTF. Full variable domain (rest looked up from reference TRBV29-1 and TRBJ1-2): SAVISQKPSRDICQRGTSLTIQCQVDSQVTMMFWYRQQPGQSLTLIATANQGSEATYESGFVIDKFPISRPNLTFSTLTVSNMSPEDSSIYLCSVLPGEYGYTFGSGTRLTVV.